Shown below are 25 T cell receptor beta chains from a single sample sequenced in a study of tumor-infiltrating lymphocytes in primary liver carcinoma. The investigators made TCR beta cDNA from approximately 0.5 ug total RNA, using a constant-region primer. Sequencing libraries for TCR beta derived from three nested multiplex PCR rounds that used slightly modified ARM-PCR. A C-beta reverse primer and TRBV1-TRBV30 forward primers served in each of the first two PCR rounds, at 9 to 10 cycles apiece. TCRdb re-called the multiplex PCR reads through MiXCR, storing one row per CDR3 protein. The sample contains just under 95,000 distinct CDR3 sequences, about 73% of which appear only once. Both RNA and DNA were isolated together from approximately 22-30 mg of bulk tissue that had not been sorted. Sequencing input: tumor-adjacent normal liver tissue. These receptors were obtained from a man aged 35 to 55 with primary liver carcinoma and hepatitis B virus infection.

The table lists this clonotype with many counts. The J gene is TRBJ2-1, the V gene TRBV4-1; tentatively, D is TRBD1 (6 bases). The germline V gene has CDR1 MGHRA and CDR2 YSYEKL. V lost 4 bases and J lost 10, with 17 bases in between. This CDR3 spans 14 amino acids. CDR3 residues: CASSPWTDRGEQFF. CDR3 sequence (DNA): TGCGCCAGCAGCCCCTGGACAGACCGCGGGGAGCAGTTCTTC.

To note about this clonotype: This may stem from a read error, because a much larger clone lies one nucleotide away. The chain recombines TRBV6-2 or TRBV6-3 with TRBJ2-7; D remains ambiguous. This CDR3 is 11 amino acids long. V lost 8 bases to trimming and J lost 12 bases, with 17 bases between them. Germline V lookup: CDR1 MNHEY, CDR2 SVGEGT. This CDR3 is CASRDLYKRYF. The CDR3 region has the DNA TGTGCCAGCCGAGATCTCTACAAGCGGTACTTC.

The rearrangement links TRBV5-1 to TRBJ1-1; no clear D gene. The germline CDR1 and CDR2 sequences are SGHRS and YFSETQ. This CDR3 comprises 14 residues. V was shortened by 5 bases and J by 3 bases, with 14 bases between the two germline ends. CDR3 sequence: CASSSLGEDTEAFF. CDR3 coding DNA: TGCGCCAGCAGTTCTTTGGGTGAGGACACTGAAGCTTTCTTT.

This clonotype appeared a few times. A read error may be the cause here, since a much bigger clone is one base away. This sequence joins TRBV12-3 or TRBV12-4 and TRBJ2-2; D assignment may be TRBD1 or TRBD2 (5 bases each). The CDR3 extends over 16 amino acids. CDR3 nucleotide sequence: TGTGCCAGCAGTCAGGGCGAGGGGCAGAACACCGGGGAGCTGTTGTTT. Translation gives CASSQGEGQNTGELLF.

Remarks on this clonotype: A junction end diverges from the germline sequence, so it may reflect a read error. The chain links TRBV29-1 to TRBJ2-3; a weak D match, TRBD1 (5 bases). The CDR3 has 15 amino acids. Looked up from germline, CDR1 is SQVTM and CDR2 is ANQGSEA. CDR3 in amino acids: CNVPWGLHSTDTQYF. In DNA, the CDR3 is TGCAACGTTCCATGGGGCCTTCATAGTACAGATACGCAGTATTTT.

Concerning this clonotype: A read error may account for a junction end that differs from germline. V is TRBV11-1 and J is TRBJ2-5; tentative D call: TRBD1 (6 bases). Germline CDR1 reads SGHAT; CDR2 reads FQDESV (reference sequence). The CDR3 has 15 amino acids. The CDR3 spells CVSSLQLTGRETQYF. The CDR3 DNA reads TGTGTCAGCAGCTTACAGTTGACAGGACGGGAGACCCAGTACTTC. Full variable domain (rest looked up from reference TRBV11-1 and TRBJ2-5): EAEVAQSPRYKITEKSQAVAFWCDPISGHATLYWYRQILGQGPELLVQFQDESVVDDSQLPKDRFSAERLKGVDSTLKIQPAELGDSAMYLCVSSLQLTGRETQYFGPGTRLLVL.

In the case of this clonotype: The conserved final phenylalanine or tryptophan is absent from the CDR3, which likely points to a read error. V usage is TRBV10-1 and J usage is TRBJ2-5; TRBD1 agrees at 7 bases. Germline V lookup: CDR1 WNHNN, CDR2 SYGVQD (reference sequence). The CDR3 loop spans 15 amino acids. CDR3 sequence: CASSPLTTGQETQYL. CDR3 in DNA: TGCGCCAGCAGCCCACTCACGACAGGGCAAGAAACCCAGTACCTC.

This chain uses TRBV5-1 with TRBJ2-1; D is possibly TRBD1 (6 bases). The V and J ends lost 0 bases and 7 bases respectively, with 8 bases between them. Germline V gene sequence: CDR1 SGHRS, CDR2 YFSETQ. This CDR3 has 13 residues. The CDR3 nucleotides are TGCGCCAGCAGCTTGGCGGGACAAAATGAGCAGTTCTTC. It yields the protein CASSLAGQNEQFF.

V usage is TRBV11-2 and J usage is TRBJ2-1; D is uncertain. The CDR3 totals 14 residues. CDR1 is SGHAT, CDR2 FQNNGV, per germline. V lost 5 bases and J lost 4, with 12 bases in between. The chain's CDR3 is CASSQANMYNEQFF. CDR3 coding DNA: TGTGCCAGCAGCCAGGCTAACATGTACAATGAGCAGTTCTTC.

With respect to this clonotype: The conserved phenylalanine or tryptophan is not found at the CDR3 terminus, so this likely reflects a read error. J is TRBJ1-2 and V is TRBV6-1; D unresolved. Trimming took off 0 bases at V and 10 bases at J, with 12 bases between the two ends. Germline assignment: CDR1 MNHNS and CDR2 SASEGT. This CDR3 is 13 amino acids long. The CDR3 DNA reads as TGTGCCAGCAGTGAAGCGTACTGGGGTCCCTACACCCTC. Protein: CASSEAYWGPYTL.

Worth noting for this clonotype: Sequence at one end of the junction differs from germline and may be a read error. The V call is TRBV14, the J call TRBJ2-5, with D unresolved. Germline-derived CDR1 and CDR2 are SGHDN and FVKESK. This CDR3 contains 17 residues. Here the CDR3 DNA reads TGTGCCGGCAGCCAAGACCACGCCCCGGTGTTCCAAGAGACCCAGTACTTC. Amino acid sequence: CAGSQDHAPVFQETQYF.

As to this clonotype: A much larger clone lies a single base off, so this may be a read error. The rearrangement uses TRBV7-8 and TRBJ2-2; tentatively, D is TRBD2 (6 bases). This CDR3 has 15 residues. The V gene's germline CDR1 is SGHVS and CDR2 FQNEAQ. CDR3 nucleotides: TGTGCCAGCAGCTTAATCCAGGGAGGTACCGGGGAGCTGTCTTTT. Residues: CASSLIQGGTGELSF.

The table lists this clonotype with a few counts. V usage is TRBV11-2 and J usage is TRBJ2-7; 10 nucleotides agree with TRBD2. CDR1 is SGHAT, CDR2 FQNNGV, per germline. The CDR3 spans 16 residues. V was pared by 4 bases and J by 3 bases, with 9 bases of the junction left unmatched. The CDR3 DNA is TGTGCCAGCAGCTCGCGCCCCAGCGGGAGGGTCTACGAGCAGTACTTC. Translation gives CASSSRPSGRVYEQYF.

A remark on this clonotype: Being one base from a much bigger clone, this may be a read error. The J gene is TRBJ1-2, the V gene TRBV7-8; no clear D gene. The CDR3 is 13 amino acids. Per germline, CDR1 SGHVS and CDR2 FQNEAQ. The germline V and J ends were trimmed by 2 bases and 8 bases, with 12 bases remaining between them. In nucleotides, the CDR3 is TGTGCCAGCAGCTTACAGGAAGCTCGGGGCTACACCTTC. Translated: CASSLQEARGYTF.

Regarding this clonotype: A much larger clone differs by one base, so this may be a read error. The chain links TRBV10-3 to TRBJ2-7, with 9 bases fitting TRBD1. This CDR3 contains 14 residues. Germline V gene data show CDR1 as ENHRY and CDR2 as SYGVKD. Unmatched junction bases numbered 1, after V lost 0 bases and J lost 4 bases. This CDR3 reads CAISESGTGYEQYF. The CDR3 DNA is TGTGCCATCAGTGAGTCGGGGACAGGGTACGAGCAGTACTTC.

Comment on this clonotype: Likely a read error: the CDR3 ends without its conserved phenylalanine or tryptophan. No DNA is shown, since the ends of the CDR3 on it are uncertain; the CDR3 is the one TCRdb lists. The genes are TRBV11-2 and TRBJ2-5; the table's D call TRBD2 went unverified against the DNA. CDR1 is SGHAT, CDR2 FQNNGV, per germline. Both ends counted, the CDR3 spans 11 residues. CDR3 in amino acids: CASNRSGDYYI.

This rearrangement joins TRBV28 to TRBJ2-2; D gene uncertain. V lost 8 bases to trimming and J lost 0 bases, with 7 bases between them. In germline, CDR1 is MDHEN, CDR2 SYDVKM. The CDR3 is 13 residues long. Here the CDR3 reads CASESPNTGELFF. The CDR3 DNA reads TGTGCCAGCGAAAGTCCGAACACCGGGGAGCTGTTTTTT.

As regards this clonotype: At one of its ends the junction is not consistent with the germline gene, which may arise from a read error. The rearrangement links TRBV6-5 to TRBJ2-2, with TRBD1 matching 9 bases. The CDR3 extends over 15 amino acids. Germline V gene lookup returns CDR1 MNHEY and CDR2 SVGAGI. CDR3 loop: CASSYSNRGLGEPSF. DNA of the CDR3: TGTGCCAGCAGTTACTCGAACAGGGGGCTGGGGGAGCCGTCTTTT.

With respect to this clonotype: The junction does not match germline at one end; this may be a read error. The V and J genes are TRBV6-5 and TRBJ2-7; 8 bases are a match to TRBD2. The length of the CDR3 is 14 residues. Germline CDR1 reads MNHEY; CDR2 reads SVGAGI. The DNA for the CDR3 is TGTGCCAGTAGTTACTACGGGAGGGTCGACGAGCAGTACTTC. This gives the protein CASSYYGRVDEQYF.

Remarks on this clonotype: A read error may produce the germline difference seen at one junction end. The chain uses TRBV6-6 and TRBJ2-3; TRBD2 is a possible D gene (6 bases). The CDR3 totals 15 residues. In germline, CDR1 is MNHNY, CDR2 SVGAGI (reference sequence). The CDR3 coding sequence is TGTGCCAGCAGTCCCACCGACGGGGGTACAGATACGCAGTTTTTT. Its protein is CASSPTDGGTDTQFF.

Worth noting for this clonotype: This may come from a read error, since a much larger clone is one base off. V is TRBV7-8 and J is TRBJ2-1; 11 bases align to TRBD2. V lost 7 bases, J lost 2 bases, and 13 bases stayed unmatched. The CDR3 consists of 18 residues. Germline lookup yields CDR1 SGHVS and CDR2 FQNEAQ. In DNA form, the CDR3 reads TGTGCCAGCAACTCCGCCATAACTAGCGGGAGAACCTACAATGAGCAGTTCTTC. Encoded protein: CASNSAITSGRTYNEQFF.

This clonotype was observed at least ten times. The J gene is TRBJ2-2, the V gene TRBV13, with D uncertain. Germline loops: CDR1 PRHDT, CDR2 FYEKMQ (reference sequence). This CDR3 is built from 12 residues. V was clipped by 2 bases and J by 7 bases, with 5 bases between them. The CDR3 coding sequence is TGTGCCAGCAGCTTAAGTTTCGGGGAGCTGTTTTTT. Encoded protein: CASSLSFGELFF.

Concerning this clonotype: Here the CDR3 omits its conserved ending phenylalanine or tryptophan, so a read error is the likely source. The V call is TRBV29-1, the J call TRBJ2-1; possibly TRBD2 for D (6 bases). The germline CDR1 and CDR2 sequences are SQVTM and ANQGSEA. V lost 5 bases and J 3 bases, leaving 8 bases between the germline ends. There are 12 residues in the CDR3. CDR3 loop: CSVRGSYNEQFL. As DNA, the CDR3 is TGCAGCGTTCGGGGGAGCTACAATGAGCAGTTCTTA.

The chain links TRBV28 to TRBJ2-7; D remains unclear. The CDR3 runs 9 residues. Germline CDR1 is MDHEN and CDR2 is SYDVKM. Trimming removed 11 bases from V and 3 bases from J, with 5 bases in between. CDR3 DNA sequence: TGTGCCTGGCTCTACGAGCAGTACTTC. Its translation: CAWLYEQYF.

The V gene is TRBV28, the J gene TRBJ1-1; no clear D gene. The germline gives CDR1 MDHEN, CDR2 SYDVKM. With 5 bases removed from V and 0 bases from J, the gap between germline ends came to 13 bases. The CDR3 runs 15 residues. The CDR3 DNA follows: TGTGCCAGCAGTCGGGGAGAGAGCTTGAACACTGAAGCTTTCTTT. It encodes CASSRGESLNTEAFF.